The clone carrying this TCR beta chain was counted a single time. This specimen comes from a study of OX40 agonist ivuxolimab in advanced cancers. Sequenced by immunoSEQ multiplex PCR; TCRdb stores in-frame clones only, minus some. In the table there are 95,000 to 100,000 clones, just under 95% of which are singletons. This TCR was sampled from an adult with an advanced solid tumor such as melanoma, head and neck, liver or kidney cancer. The specimen was CD4+ or CD8+ T cells sorted from blood, collected in a trial of the OX40 agonist ivuxolimab.

The CDR3 DNA reads as TGTGCCTGGAGTGTACTAGGGCGGATCACAGATACGCAGTATTTT. Translated, it gives CAWSVLGRITDTQYF. The J gene is TRBJ2-3, the V gene TRBV30; D is perhaps TRBD2 (5 bases). Germline V gene lookup returns CDR1 GTSNPN and CDR2 SVGIG (reference sequence). V was shortened by 0 bases and J by 2 bases, with 12 bases between the two germline ends. This CDR3 comprises 15 residues.